This T cell receptor beta chain was recorded in a study of OX40 agonist ivuxolimab in advanced cancers. Measured with immunoSEQ multiplex PCR; TCRdb has only the in-frame clones, and not every one. The sample consists of some 95,000 clones, over 75% of them appearing once. Study-level results: Some patients without response likewise showed low normalized clonal expansion. With doses of 0.1 to 3.0 mg/kg, CD4+ and CD8+ blood T cells had undergone clonal expansion by week 6. The antigens recognized by the expanded peripheral T cells, that is their antigen specificity, were not determined.

Autoimmune disease history or systemic immunosuppression was exclusionary. Germline V gene sequence: CDR1 MNHNY, CDR2 SVGAGI (reference sequence). The CDR3 runs 12 residues. V was shortened by 7 bases and J by 6 bases, with 10 bases between the two germline ends. About this clone itself: Its specificity is unknown.

The chain has TRBV6-6 and TRBJ1-5; D is unresolved. The sample consisted of CD4+ or CD8+ T cells sorted from blood, taken in a trial of the OX40 agonist ivuxolimab. This clonotype was obtained from an adult with an advanced solid tumor such as melanoma, head and neck, liver or kidney cancer. The CDR3 protein is CASTQGGQPQHF. In nucleotides, the CDR3 is TGTGCCAGCACCCAAGGTGGTCAGCCCCAGCATTTT.